This entry concerns a single T cell receptor beta chain. This sample is drawn from a study of OX40 agonist ivuxolimab in advanced cancers. The ends were cut back, 0 bases at V and 6 bases at J, with 8 bases in the middle. The CDR3 totals 13 residues. Looked up from germline, CDR1 is SGDLS and CDR2 is YYNGEE. Sequenced by immunoSEQ multiplex PCR; TCRdb stores in-frame clones only, minus some. The sample yields 50,000 to 80,000 clones, less than 95% seen once. The sample was CD4+ or CD8+ T cells sorted from blood, taken in a trial of the OX40 agonist ivuxolimab. The chain carries TRBV9 and TRBJ2-3; D is uncertain. This receptor was identified in an adult with an advanced solid tumor such as melanoma, head and neck, liver or kidney cancer. CDR3 nucleotide sequence: TGTGCCAGCAGCGTAGGACCCGGCGATACGCAGTATTTT. As protein: CASSVGPGDTQYF.